The rows below give T cell receptor beta chains drawn from one sample of a study of T cell repertoires in cytomegalovirus infection. MiXCR, applied by TCRdb to the reads, yields one record per CDR3 protein. The sample records approximately 770,000 distinct CDR3 sequences, almost 30% being singletons. These receptors are not linked to any known antigen. This sample comprised cultured CD8+ T cells from PBMCs, obtained from culture after CMV antigen stimulation. The receptors derive from a human donor in good health (CMV status not recorded). Some clones in this sample may be carry-over from other donors' samples. CDR3s include the opening cysteine and the closing phenylalanine or tryptophan. D genes are given only for firm matches. Not every row has a clone size; where given, it reads once, few, many or a size class.

D: -
V: TRBV27
size: few
J: TRBJ2-7
DNA: TGTGCCAGCAGTTTCAGGGTCCAGGGTCGAGGGGAGCAGTACTTC
CDR3: CASSFRVQGRGEQYF

D: TRBD1
V: TRBV6-5
size: few
J: TRBJ1-1
DNA: TGTGCCAGCAGTTACTCGACAGGGGCTCGAACTGAAGCTTTCTTT
CDR3: CASSYSTGARTEAFF

D: -
V: TRBV12-3/TRBV12-4
size: -
J: TRBJ1-1
DNA: TGTGCCAGCAGTTGGACATCTTACACTGAAGCTTTCTTT
CDR3: CASSWTSYTEAFF

D: -
V: TRBV10-3
size: -
J: TRBJ1-3
DNA: TGTGCCATCAGTGAGGGAGGCGTTCCAAACTCTGGAAACACCATATATTTT
CDR3: CAISEGGVPNSGNTIYF

D: -
V: TRBV7-2
size: many
J: TRBJ2-5
DNA: TGTGCCAGCAGCTTAGCGGGGACGGTTGAGACCCAGTACTTC
CDR3: CASSLAGTVETQYF

D: -
V: TRBV6-1
size: -
J: TRBJ1-1
DNA: TGTGCCAGCAGTCCAAACAGGGAGAGCGCTTTCTTT
CDR3: CASSPNRESAFF

D: -
V: TRBV20-1
size: -
J: TRBJ1-4
DNA: TGCAGTGCTAGCAGGGCGGCTAATGAAAAACTGTTTTTT
CDR3: CSASRAANEKLFF

D: TRBD2
V: TRBV6-6
size: -
J: TRBJ2-3
DNA: TGTGCCAGCAGTTACCTGCGGGGGGGGATGGATACGCAGTATTTT
CDR3: CASSYLRGGMDTQYF

D: -
V: TRBV18
size: few
J: TRBJ2-1
DNA: TGTGCCAGCTCACCAAGAACCTTGACTAGAGGTGAATTTTGGGAGCAGTTCTTC
CDR3: CASSPRTLTRGEFWEQFF

D: TRBD2
V: TRBV10-3
size: few
J: TRBJ2-1
DNA: TGTGCCATCAGTGACGGCCTAGCGGGGGTCTCCTACAATGAGCAGTTCTTC
CDR3: CAISDGLAGVSYNEQFF

D: -
V: TRBV7-3
size: few
J: TRBJ1-1
DNA: TGTGCCAGCAGCTTAGACGGAGGGGACAACACTGAAGCTTTCTTT
CDR3: CASSLDGGDNTEAFF

D: -
V: TRBV12-3/TRBV12-4
size: few
J: TRBJ2-2
DNA: TGTGCCACCGGGTTGACCGGGGAGCTGTTTTTT
CDR3: CATGLTGELFF

D: TRBD2
V: TRBV7-2
size: -
J: TRBJ2-1
DNA: TGTGCCACCCCCCATCCAGCGGGGGGCCCCAATGAGCAGTTCTTC
CDR3: CATPHPAGGPNEQFF

D: -
V: TRBV7-2
size: many
J: TRBJ1-1
DNA: TGTGCCAGCAGCATAGAGACGGTTTTCATGAACACTGAAGCTTTCTTT
CDR3: CASSIETVFMNTEAFF